A selection of T cell receptor beta chains follows, all from one sample in a study of T cells expressing NK-cell markers. After re-calling the 5' RACE reads, TCRdb lists one entry per CDR3 protein, DNA absent. This specimen shows 500,000 or so distinct CDR3 sequences; the ten leading clones hold 3.5% to 4.5%. The specimen sequenced was blood T cells: a sorted CD56 or NKG2C T cell subset, CD4+ or CD8+ T cells, or bulk PBMC T cells (not recorded which). The source of these receptors is a man in his late teens or twenties in good health. Each CDR3 is given with its conserved first and last residue.

V: TRBV4-3; J: TRBJ2-7; CDR3: CASTQARGSYEQYF
V: TRBV7-2; J: TRBJ2-2; CDR3: CASSLWGDTGELFF
V: TRBV7-2; J: TRBJ2-7; CDR3: CASSLMGARNSYEQYF
V: TRBV6-1; J: TRBJ1-4; CDR3: CASSPRGPTNEKLFF
V: TRBV20-1; J: TRBJ2-7; CDR3: CSASGPIEEQYF
V: TRBV18; J: TRBJ2-6; CDR3: CASSVRSQGAGGANVLTF
V: TRBV25-1; J: TRBJ2-1; CDR3: CASSARDRGRFEQFF
V: TRBV10-2; J: TRBJ2-3; CDR3: CASSETGTMTDTQYF
V: TRBV15; J: TRBJ2-1; CDR3: CATSRELAGLDNEQFF
V: TRBV5-1; J: TRBJ2-5; CDR3: CASSFELAGAVLGETQYF
V: TRBV5-1; J: TRBJ2-3; CDR3: CASRFQDTQYF
V: TRBV20-1; J: TRBJ2-3; CDR3: CSAPRLAVTDTQYF
V: TRBV11-2; J: TRBJ2-7; CDR3: CASSLERQGTYEQYF
V: TRBV20-1; J: TRBJ2-5; CDR3: CSARADGLEETQYF
V: TRBV24-1; J: TRBJ2-1; CDR3: CATSGLGGPYNEQFF
V: TRBV4-2; J: TRBJ2-3; CDR3: CASSPGAFSTDTQYF
V: TRBV3-1; J: TRBJ2-7; CDR3: CASSSLRGSEQYF
V: TRBV6-1; J: TRBJ1-1; CDR3: CASRLTLNTEAFF
V: TRBV7-2; J: TRBJ1-3; CDR3: CASSLRNTIYF
V: TRBV29-1; J: TRBJ2-6; CDR3: CSVVVRQRGISGANVLTF
V: TRBV12-3/TRBV12-4; J: TRBJ1-5; CDR3: CASGQGSHKPQHF
V: TRBV12-3/TRBV12-4; J: TRBJ2-5; CDR3: CASSLLPRETQYF
V: TRBV6-1; J: TRBJ1-1; CDR3: CASTDGMNTEAFF
V: TRBV19; J: TRBJ2-1; CDR3: CASSNRAGENNEQFF
V: TRBV5-1; J: TRBJ2-5; CDR3: CASSLQLPQETQYF
V: TRBV5-6; J: TRBJ1-3; CDR3: CASSLDEFKSSGNTIYF
V: TRBV11-1; J: TRBJ2-5; CDR3: CASSLASFWSSGKETQYF
V: TRBV6-5; J: TRBJ1-2; CDR3: CASSGPLGGYTF
V: TRBV12-3/TRBV12-4; J: TRBJ2-2; CDR3: CAILGAWGGTGELFF
V: TRBV4-3; J: TRBJ1-2; CDR3: CASSPGHNYGYTF
V: TRBV12-3/TRBV12-4; J: TRBJ2-1; CDR3: CASSSRQGPPYNEQFF
V: TRBV24-1; J: TRBJ2-1; CDR3: CATSGILAPEQFF
V: TRBV5-1; J: TRBJ2-7; CDR3: CASSLSPRDYEQYF
V: TRBV7-2; J: TRBJ2-3; CDR3: CASSLKGRTGYADTQYF
V: TRBV5-4; J: TRBJ2-2; CDR3: CASSLSTGKNTGELFF
V: TRBV7-9; J: TRBJ2-3; CDR3: CASSLSGGLEGTQYF
V: TRBV6-5; J: TRBJ1-5; CDR3: CASMARQSSNQPQHF
V: TRBV11-2; J: TRBJ2-7; CDR3: CASSPLVESRGRYYEQYF
V: TRBV14; J: TRBJ2-6; CDR3: CASSPEWGSGANVLTF
V: TRBV7-8; J: TRBJ2-1; CDR3: CASSFGRLGYNEQFF
V: TRBV4-3; J: TRBJ1-5; CDR3: CASSQDRSRQPQHF